This TCR beta chain was found in a study of neurological immune-mediated disorders. Whole-study results and caveats: The expanded clones of different subjects shared no CDR3 amino acid sequences (suggesting private repertoires in all groups).

Unsorted libraries were derived from 2 million PBMCs stored at -80 C. Germline V lookup: CDR1 LGHNA, CDR2 YNFKEQ. V shed 1 base and J 7 bases; nucleotides not matched to a gene: 10. The CDR3 extends over 15 amino acids. Synthesis of cDNA was carried out by template-switch 5'RACE. The reaction used 10-nucleotide random UMIs. Sequencing runs each generated in excess of 160 million TCR-beta sequences derived from 15-18 subjects. TCRdb fed the 5' RACE reads into MiXCR, producing one record per CDR3 protein. The profile shows tens of thousands of distinct CDR3 sequences, nearly 7.5% of them singletons. This clonotype was detected many times. Its antigen is not known.

Sequencing was carried out using PBMCs. The chain has TRBV4-2 and TRBJ2-7; 7 nucleotides line up with TRBD2. This clonotype was sampled from a woman between 40 and 50 years old in good health. The CDR3 spells CASSQVGTTSIEQYF. As DNA, the CDR3 is TGTGCCAGCAGCCAAGTTGGGACTACCTCAATTGAGCAGTACTTC.